This entry concerns a single T cell receptor (beta chain). The data are from a study of control samples from healthy donors and cancer patients. Germline CDR1 LGHNT, CDR2 FRNRAP. Between the trimmed V and J ends, which lost 2 bases and 1 base, there was a span of 17 bases. The CDR3 is 17 amino acids. Measured with immunoSEQ multiplex PCR; TCRdb has only the in-frame clones, and not every one. The sample has about 170,000 clones; about 91% are singletons. V gene TRBV12-5 combines with J gene TRBJ1-1; D unresolved. This receptor was taken from a woman aged 40 to 55 in good health. Sequenced input: blood. In DNA form, the CDR3 reads TGTGCTAGTGGTTTGCCCCCTTTCGCAGGTAGGAACACTGAAGCTTTCTTT. This codes for CASGLPPFAGRNTEAFF.